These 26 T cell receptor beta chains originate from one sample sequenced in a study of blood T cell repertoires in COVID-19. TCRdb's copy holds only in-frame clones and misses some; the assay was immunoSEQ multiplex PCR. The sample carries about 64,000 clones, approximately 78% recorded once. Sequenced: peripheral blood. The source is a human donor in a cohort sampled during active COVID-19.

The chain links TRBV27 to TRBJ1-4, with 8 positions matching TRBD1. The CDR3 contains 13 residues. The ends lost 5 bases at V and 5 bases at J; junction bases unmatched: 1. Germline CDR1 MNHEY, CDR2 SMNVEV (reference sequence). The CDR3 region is CASSRTGNEKLFF. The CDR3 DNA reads TGTGCCAGCAGTAGGACAGGGAATGAAAAACTGTTTTTT.

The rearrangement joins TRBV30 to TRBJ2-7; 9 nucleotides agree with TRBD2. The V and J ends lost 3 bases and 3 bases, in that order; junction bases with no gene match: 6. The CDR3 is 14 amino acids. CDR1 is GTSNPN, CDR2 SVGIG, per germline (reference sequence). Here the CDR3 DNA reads TGTGCCTGGAGGGCCAGCGGGGGGATCTACGAGCAGTACTTC. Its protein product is CAWRASGGIYEQYF.

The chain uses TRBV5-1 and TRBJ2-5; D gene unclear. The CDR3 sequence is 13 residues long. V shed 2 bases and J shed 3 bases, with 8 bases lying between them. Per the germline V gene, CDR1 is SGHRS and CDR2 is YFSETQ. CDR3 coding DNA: TGCGCCAGCAGCTTCGGTCGTAAAGAGACCCAGTACTTC. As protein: CASSFGRKETQYF. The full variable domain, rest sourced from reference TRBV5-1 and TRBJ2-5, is KAGVTQTPRYLIKTRGQQVTLSCSPISGHRSVSWYQQTPGQGLQFLFEYFSETQRNKGNFPGRFSGRQFSNSRSEMNVSTLELGDSALYLCASSFGRKETQYFGPGTRLLVL.

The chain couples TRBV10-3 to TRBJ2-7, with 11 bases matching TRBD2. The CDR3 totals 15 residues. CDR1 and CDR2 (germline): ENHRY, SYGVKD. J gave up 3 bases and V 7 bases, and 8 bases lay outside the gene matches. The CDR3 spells CAITELAGGLYEQYF. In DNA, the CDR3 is TGTGCCATCACCGAGCTAGCGGGGGGCCTCTACGAGCAGTACTTC.

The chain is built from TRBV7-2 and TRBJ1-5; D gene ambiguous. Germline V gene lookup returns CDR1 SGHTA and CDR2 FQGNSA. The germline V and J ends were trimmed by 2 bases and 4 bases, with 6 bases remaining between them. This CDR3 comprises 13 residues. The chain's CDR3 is CASSLQFNQPQHF. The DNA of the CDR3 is TGTGCCAGCAGCTTACAGTTTAATCAGCCCCAGCATTTT.

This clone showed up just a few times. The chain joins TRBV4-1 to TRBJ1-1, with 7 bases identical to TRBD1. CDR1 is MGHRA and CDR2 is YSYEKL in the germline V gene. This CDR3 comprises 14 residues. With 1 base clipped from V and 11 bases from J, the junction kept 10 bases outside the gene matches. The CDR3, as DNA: TGCGCCAGCAGCCAAGGGCAGGGGGGAATTAGTGCTTTCTTT. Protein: CASSQGQGGISAFF.

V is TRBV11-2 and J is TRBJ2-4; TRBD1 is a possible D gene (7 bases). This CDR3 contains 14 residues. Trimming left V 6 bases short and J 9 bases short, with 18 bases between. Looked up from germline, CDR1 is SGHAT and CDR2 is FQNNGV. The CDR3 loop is CASSQPSQGGIQYF. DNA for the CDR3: TGTGCCAGCAGTCAGCCATCCCAGGGGGGCATTCAGTACTTC.

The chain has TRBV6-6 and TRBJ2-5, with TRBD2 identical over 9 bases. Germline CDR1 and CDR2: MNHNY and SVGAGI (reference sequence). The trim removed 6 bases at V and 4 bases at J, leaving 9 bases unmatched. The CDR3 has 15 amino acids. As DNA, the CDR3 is TGTGCCAGCAGGCATCTGGCGGGGGGGCGAGAGACCCAGTACTTC. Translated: CASRHLAGGRETQYF.

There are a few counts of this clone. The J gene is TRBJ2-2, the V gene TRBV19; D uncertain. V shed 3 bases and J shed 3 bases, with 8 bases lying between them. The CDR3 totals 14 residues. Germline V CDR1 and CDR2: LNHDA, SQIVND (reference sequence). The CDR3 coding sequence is TGTGCCAGTAGTATTCTCCAGGACACCGGGGAGCTGTTTTTT. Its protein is CASSILQDTGELFF.

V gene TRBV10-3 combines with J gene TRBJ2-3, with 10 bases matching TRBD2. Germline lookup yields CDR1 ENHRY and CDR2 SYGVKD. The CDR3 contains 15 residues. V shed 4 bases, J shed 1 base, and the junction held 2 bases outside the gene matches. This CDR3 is CAISAGTSGTDTQYF. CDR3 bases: TGTGCCATCAGTGCCGGGACTAGCGGCACAGATACGCAGTATTTT.

This CDR3 reads CASSLRTGETQYF. The CDR3 DNA sequence: TGTGCCAGCAGCCTCCGTACCGGGGAGACCCAGTACTTC. The chain carries TRBV7-9 and TRBJ2-5; D is unclear. Germline lookup yields CDR1 SEHNR and CDR2 FQNEAQ (reference sequence). V lost 5 bases and J 5 bases, leaving 12 bases between the germline ends. This CDR3 spans 13 amino acids.

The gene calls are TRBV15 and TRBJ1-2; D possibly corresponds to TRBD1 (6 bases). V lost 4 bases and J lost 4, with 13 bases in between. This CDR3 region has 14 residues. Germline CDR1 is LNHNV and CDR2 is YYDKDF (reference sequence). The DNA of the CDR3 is TGTGCCACCAGCATTAGGACAGCATTCTATGGCTACACCTTC. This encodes CATSIRTAFYGYTF.

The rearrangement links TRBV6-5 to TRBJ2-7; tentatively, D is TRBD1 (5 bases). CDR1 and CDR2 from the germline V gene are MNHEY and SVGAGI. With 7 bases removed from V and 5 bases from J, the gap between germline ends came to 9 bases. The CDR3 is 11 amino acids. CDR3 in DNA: TGTGCCAGCACAGGGCTCGACGAGCAGTACTTC. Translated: CASTGLDEQYF.

CDR3 DNA: TGTGCCAGCCGGACTAGCCGGTTAGCCGGGGAGCTGTTTTTT. Protein: CASRTSRLAGELFF. V is TRBV19 and J is TRBJ2-2; TRBD2 matches at 8 bases. Germline CDR1 reads LNHDA; CDR2 reads SQIVND (reference sequence). The CDR3 totals 14 residues. With V trimmed by 9 bases and J by 6 bases, 9 bases remained unmatched.

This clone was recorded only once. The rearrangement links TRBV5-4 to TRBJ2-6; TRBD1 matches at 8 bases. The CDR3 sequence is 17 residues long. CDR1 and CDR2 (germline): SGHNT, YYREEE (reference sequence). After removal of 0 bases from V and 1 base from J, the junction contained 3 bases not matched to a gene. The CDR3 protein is CASSLVQGASGANVLTF. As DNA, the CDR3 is TGTGCCAGCAGCTTGGTTCAGGGGGCGTCTGGGGCCAACGTCCTGACTTTC.

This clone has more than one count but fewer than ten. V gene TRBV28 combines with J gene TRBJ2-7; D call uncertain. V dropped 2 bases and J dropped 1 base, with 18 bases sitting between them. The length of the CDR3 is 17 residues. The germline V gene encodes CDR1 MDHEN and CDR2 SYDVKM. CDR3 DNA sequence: TGTGCCAGCAGTTTAAAATGGCGGTTTGGCAGATCCTACGAGCAGTACGTC. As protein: CASSLKWRFGRSYEQYV.

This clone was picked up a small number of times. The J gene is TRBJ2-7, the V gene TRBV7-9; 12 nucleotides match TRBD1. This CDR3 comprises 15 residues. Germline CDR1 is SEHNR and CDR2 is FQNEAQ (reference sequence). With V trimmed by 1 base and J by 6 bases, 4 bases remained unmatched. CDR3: CASSLVGQGAAEQYV. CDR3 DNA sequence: TGTGCCAGCAGCTTAGTGGGACAGGGGGCGGCCGAGCAGTACGTC.

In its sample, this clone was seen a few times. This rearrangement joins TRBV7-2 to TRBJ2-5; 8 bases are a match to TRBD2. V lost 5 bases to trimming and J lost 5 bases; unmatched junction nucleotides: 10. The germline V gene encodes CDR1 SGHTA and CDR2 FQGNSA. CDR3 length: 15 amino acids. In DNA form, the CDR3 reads TGTGCCAGCAGCCCCGGGACTAGAAGGGGTGAGACCCAGTACTTC. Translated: CASSPGTRRGETQYF. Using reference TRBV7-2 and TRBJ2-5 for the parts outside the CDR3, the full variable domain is GAGVSQSPSNKVTEKGKDVELRCDPISGHTALYWYRQSLGQGLEFLIYFQGNSAPDKSGLPSDRFSAERTGGSVSTLTIQRTQQEDSAVYLCASSPGTRRGETQYFGPGTRLLVL.

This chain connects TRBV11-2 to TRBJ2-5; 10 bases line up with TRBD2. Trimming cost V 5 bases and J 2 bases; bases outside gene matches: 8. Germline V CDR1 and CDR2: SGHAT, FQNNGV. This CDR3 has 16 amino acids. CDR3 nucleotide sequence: TGTGCCAGCAGCCCACTAGCGGGAACTGGTCAAGAGACCCAGTACTTC. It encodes CASSPLAGTGQETQYF.

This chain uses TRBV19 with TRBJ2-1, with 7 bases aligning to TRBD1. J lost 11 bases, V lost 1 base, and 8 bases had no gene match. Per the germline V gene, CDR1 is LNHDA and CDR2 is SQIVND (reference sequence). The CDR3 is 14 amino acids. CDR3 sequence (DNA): TGTGCCAGTAGTATAGGGGGGACAGCTAGACAGCAGTTCTTC. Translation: CASSIGGTARQQFF.

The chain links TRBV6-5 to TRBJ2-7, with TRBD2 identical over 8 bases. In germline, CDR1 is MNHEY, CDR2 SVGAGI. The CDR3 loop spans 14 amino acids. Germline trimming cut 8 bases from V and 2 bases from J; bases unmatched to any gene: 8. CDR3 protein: CASRRGGAPYEQYF. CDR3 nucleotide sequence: TGTGCCAGCCGACGGGGGGGCGCGCCCTACGAGCAGTACTTC.

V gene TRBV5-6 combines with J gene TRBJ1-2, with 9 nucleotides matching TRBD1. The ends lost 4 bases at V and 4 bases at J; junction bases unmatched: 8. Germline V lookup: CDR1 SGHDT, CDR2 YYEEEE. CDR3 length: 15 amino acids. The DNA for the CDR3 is TGTGCCAGCAGCCCGGGGACAGGGCATTCCTATGGCTACACCTTC. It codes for CASSPGTGHSYGYTF.

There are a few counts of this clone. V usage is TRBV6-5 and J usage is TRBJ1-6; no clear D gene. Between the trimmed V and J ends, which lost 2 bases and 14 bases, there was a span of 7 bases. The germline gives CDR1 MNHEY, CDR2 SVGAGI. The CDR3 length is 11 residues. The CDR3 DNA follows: TGTGCCAGCAGTTACGGTAGTACCCTCCACTTT. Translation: CASSYGSTLHF.

CDR3 sequence reads: CASRFIRGTNQPQHF. The CDR3 bases are TGTGCCAGCAGATTTATCAGGGGTACCAATCAGCCCCAGCATTTT. This chain links TRBV2 with TRBJ1-5; the D gene is possibly TRBD1 (6 bases). The CDR3 covers 15 residues. V dropped 6 bases and J dropped 3 bases, with 15 bases sitting between them. CDR1 SNHLY and CDR2 FYNNEI come from the germline V gene.

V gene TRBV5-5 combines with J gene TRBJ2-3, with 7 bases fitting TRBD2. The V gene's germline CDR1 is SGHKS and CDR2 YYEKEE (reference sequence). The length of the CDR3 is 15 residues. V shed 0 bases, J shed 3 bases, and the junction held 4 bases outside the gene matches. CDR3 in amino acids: CASSLGRLATDTQYF. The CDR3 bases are TGTGCCAGCAGCTTGGGACGACTAGCAACAGATACGCAGTATTTT.

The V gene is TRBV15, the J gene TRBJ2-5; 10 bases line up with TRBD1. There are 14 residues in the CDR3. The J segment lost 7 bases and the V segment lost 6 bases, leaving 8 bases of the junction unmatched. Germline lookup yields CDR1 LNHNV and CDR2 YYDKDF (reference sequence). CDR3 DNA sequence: TGTGCCACCAGTAGGGACAGGGGAGGATTGACCCAGTACTTC. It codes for CATSRDRGGLTQYF. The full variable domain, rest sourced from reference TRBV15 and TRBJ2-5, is DAMVIQNPRYQVTQFGKPVTLSCSQTLNHNVMYWYQQKSSQAPKLLFHYYDKDFNNEADTPDNFQSRRPNTSFCFLDIRSPGLGDTAMYLCATSRDRGGLTQYFGPGTRLLVL.